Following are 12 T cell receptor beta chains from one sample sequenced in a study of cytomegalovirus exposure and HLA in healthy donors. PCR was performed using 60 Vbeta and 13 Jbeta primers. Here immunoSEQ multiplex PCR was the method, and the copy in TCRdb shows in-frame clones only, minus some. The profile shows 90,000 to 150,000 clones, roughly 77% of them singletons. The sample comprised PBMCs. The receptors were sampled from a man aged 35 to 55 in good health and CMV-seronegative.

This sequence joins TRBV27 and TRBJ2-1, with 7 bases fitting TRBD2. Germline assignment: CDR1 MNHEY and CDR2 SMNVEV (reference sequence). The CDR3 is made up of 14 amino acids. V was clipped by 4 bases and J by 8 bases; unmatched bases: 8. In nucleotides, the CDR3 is TGTGCCAGCAGTTGGGGGGGGGTCGTCTATGAGCAGTTCTTC. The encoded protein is CASSWGGVVYEQFF.

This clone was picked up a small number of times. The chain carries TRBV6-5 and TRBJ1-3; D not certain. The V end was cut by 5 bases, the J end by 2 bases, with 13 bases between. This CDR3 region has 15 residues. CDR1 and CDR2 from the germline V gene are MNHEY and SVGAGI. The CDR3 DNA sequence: TGTGCCAGCAGTCAAACGGGGAATACTGGAAACACCATATATTTT. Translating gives CASSQTGNTGNTIYF.

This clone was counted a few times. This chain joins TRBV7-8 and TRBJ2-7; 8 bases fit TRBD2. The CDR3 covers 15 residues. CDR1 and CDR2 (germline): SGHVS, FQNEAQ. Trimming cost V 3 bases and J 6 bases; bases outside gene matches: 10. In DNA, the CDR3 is TGTGCCAGCAGCTTTCTTGCGGGAGGAATCGGCGAGCAGTACTTC. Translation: CASSFLAGGIGEQYF.

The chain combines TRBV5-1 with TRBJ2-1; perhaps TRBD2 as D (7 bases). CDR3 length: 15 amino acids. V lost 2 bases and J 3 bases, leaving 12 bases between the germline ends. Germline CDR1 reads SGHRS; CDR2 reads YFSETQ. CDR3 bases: TGCGCCAGCAGCTTTGCGGGGGCCAACTACAATGAGCAGTTCTTC. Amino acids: CASSFAGANYNEQFF.

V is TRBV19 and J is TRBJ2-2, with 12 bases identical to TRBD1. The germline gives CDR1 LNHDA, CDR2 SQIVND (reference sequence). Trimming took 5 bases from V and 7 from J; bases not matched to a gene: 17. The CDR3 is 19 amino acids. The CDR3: CASSQRSRGQGARRGELFF. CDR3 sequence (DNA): TGTGCCAGTAGTCAACGTAGTCGGGGACAGGGGGCTCGGCGCGGGGAGCTGTTTTTT. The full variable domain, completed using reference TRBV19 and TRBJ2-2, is DGGITQSPKYLFRKEGQNVTLSCEQNLNHDAMYWYRQDPGQGLRLIYYSQIVNDFQKGDIAEGYSVSREKKESFPLTVTSAQKNPTAFYLCASSQRSRGQGARRGELFFGEGSRLTVL.

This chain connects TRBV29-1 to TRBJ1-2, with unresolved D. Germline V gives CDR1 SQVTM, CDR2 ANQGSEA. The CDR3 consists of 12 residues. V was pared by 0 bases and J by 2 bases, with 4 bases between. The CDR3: CSVEEANYGYTF. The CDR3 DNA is TGCAGCGTTGAAGAGGCAAACTATGGCTACACCTTC.

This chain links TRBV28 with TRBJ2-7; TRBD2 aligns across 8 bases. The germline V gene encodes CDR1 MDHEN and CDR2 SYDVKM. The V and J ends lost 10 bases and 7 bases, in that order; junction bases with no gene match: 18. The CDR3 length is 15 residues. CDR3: CATAGSGSTFWEQYF. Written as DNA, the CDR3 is TGTGCCACCGCGGGGAGCGGGAGTACCTTCTGGGAGCAGTACTTC.

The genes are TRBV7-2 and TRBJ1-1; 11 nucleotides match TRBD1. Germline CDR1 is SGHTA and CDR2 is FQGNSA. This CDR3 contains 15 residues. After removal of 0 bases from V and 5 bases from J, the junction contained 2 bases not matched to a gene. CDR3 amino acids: CASSLADRGQTEAFF. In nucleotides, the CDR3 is TGTGCCAGCAGCTTAGCGGACAGGGGGCAAACTGAAGCTTTCTTT.

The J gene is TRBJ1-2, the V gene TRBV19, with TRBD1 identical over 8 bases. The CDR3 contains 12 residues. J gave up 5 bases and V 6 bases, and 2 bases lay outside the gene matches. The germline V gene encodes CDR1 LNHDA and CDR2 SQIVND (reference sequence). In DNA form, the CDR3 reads TGTGCCAGTAGGTGGACAGGGTATGGCTACACCTTC. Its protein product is CASRWTGYGYTF.

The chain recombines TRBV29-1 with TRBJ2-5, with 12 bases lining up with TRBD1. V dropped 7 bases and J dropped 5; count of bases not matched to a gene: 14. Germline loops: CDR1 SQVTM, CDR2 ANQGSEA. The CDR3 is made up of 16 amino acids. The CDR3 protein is CSAGAGQGALRETQYF. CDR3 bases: TGCAGCGCTGGTGCGGGACAGGGGGCGCTTAGGGAGACCCAGTACTTC.

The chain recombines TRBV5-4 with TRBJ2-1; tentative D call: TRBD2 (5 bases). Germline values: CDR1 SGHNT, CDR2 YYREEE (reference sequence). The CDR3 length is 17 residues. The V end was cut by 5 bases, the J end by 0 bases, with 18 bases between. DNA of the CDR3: TGTGCCAGCAGTCCCTTCGCCCCGGGGAGCTCCTACAATGAGCAGTTCTTC. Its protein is CASSPFAPGSSYNEQFF. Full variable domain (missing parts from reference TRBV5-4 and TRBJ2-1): ETGVTQSPTHLIKTRGQQVTLRCSSQSGHNTVSWYQQALGQGPQFIFQYYREEENGRGNFPPRFSGLQFPNYSSELNVNALELDDSALYLCASSPFAPGSSYNEQFFGPGTRLTVL.

The CDR3 is CASSIGGLPKKLFF. CDR3 in DNA: TGTGCCAGTAGTATAGGGGGACTGCCCAAAAAACTGTTTTTT. The chain has TRBV19 and TRBJ1-4; D might be TRBD1 (5 bases). The CDR3 has 14 residues. The V end was cut by 1 base, the J end by 9 bases, with 12 bases between. Germline V gives CDR1 LNHDA, CDR2 SQIVND (reference sequence).